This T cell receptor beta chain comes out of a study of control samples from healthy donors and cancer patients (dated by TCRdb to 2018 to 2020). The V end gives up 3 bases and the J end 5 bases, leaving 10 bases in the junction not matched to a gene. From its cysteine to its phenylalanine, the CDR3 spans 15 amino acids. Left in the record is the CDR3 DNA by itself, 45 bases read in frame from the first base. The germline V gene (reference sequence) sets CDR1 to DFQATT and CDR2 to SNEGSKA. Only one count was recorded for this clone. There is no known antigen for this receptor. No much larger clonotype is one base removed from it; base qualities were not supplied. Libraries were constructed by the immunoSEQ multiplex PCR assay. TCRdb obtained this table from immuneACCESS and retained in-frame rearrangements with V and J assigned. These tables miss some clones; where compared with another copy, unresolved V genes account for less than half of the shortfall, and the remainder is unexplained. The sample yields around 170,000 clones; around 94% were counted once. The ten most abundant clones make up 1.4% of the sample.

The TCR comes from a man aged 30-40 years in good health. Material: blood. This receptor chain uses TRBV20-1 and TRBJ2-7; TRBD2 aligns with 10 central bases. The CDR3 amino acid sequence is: CSASLAGEVSHEQYF. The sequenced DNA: TGCAGTGCTAGTCTAGCGGGAGAGGTTTCCCACGAGCAGTACTTC.